This T cell receptor beta chain comes out of a study of CD8 T cells in ankylosing spondylitis. Whole-study results and caveats: Past research had described some motif variants in reactive arthritis synovial fluid and blood. Disease-linked clones reportedly concentrated significantly in matched ankylosing spondylitis synovial fluid.

This CDR3 is built from 11 residues. Germline CDR1 DFQATT, CDR2 SNEGSKA (reference sequence). The germline V and J ends were trimmed by 6 bases and 3 bases, with 6 bases remaining between them. Each CDR3 protein is one row after TCRdb ran MiXCR on the 5' RACE reads. Seen here are 250,000 or so distinct CDR3 sequences, 24% observed once, and the top ten hold roughly 0.67%. Notes on this clonotype: No antigen is known for it.

The TCR comes from a male donor with ankylosing spondylitis or in good health (not recorded which). V and J are TRBV20-1 and TRBJ2-4; D call uncertain. The sample consisted of blood, either unsorted or a sorted T cell fraction (not recorded which). The CDR3 protein is CSARDKNIQYF. The CDR3 bases are TGCAGTGCAAGGGACAAAAACATTCAGTACTTC.